A selection of T cell receptor beta chains follows, all from one sample in a study of blood T cell repertoires in COVID-19. The protocol was immunoSEQ multiplex PCR, while the TCRdb copy is restricted to in-frame clones and leaves out a portion. The sample contains around 200,000 clones, roughly 80% of which appear only once. The sample taken for sequencing was peripheral blood. The receptors derive from a human donor in a cohort sampled during active COVID-19. Each CDR3 is given with its conserved first and last residue. The D gene is left open where the match is weak. Size values are once, few and many counts, or a class for expanded clones, and some rows have none.

size: -; V: TRBV19; D: -; J: TRBJ2-3; DNA: TGTGCCAGTAGTATCTCGCTAGCGAATACGCAGTATTTT; CDR3: CASSISLANTQYF
size: -; V: TRBV11-2; D: -; J: TRBJ2-7; DNA: TGTGCCAGCAGCTTATCCGGGGGCGAGCAGTACTTC; CDR3: CASSLSGGEQYF
size: -; V: TRBV19; D: TRBD2; J: TRBJ2-1; DNA: TGTGCCAGTAGTATAATGGGCGGGGGGGACTACAATGAGCAGTTCTTC; CDR3: CASSIMGGGDYNEQFF
size: -; V: TRBV5-4; D: TRBD1; J: TRBJ1-1; DNA: TGTGCCAGCAGCTCACAGGGGATGAACACTGAAGCTTTCTTT; CDR3: CASSSQGMNTEAFF
size: -; V: TRBV19; D: -; J: TRBJ1-2; DNA: TGTGCCAGTGCCCCCGACAGCCCTCGGGGGGACTATGGCTACACCTTC; CDR3: CASAPDSPRGDYGYTF
size: -; V: TRBV12-3/TRBV12-4; D: -; J: TRBJ2-7; DNA: TGTGCCAGCAGTGGCCTTAAACACGAGCAGTACTTC; CDR3: CASSGLKHEQYF
size: once; V: TRBV5-1; D: TRBD1; J: TRBJ1-2; DNA: TGCGCCAGCAGCGTCGACCAGCAGGGGGCCAACACCTTC; CDR3: CASSVDQQGANTF
size: -; V: TRBV5-6; D: -; J: TRBJ2-7; DNA: TGTGCCAGCAGCAGAGGGACTCCGAACTCCTACGAGCAGTACTTC; CDR3: CASSRGTPNSYEQYF
size: -; V: TRBV19; D: -; J: TRBJ1-2; DNA: TGTGCCAGTAGTCCATTCATTACCAACGTCGACAGACCTGCTAACTATGGCTACACCTTC; CDR3: CASSPFITNVDRPANYGYTF
size: -; V: TRBV7-2; D: TRBD2; J: TRBJ2-5; DNA: TGTGCCAGCAGCACCCAGGCGGGGGGCAGAGAGACCCAGTACTTC; CDR3: CASSTQAGGRETQYF
size: -; V: TRBV2; D: TRBD2; J: TRBJ2-5; DNA: TGTGCCAGCAGCACTGGCGCGGGGGGCTTGGAAGAGACCCAGTACTTC; CDR3: CASSTGAGGLEETQYF
size: -; V: TRBV11-2; D: TRBD2; J: TRBJ2-7; DNA: TGTGCCAGCAGGGAAGCGGGGGATCTACGAGAGCAGTACTTC; CDR3: CASREAGDLREQYF
size: -; V: TRBV30; D: TRBD2; J: TRBJ2-3; DNA: TGTGCCTGGAGTGTGGGGCTAGCGGGAGCCACAGATACGCAGTATTTT; CDR3: CAWSVGLAGATDTQYF
size: -; V: TRBV11-1; D: -; J: TRBJ1-6; DNA: TGTGCCAGCAGCTCGGACATAATGGGTTCACCCCTCCACTTT; CDR3: CASSSDIMGSPLHF